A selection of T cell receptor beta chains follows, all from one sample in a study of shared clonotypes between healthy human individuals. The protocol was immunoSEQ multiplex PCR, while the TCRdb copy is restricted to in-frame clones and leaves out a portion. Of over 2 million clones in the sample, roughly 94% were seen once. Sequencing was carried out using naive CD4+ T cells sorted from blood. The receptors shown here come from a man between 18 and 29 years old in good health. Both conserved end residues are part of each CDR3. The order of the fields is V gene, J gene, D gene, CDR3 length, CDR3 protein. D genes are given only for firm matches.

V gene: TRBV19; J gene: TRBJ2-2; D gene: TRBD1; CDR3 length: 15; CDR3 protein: CASSVTGIGAGELFF
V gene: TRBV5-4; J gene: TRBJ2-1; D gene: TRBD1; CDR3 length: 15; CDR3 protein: CASSQTGKTLNEQFF
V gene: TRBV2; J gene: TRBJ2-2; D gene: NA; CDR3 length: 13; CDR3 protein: CASSVRGQGELFF
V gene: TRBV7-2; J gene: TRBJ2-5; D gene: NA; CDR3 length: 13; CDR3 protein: CASSFSPQETQYF
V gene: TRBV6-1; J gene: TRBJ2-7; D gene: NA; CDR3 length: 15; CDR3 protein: CASSEWVGTSYEQYF
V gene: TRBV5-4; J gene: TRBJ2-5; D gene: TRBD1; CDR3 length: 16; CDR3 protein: CASSFRTGKYQETQYF
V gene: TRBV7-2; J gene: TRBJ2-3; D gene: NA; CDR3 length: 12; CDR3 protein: CASTGGTDTQYF
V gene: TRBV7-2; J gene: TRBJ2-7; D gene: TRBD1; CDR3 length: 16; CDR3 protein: CASSRSRDRVWYEQYF
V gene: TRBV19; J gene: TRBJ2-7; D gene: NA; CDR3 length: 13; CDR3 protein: CASSIGLHYEQYF
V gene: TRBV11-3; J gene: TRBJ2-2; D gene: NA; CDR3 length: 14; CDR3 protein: CASSFDGNTGELFF
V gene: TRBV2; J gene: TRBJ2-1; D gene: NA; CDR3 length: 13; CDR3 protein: CASSESVYNEQFF
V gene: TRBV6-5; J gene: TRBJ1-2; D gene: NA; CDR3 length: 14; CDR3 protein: CASSYGGGFYGYTF
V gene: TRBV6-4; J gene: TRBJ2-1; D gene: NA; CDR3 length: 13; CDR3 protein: CASSDVTGNEQFF
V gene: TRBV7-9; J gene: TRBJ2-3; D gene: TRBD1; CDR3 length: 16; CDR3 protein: CASSQVRTGYTDTQYF
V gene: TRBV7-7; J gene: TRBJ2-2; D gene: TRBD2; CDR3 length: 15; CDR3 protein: CASSLTSVNTGELFF
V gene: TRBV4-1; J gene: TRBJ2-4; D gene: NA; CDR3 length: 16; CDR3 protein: CASSQALPGAKNIQYF
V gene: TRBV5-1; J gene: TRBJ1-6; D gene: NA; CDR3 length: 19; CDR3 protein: CASSLRPWTEGGNNSPLHF
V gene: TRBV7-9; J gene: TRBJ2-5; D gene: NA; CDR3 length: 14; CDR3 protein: CASSSWGGWETQYF
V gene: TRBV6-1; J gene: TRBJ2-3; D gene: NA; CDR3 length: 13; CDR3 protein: CASSTPGTDTQYF
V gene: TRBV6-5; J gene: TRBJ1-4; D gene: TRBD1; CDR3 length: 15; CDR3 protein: CASRNRQGRHEKLFF
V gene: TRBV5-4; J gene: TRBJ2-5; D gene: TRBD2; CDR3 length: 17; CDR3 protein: CASSGGGLAGVGETQYF
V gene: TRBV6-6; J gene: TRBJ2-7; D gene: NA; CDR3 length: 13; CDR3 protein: CASSDRNSYEQYF
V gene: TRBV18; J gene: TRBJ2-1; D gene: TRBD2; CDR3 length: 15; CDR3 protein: CASSPPAGGHNEQFF